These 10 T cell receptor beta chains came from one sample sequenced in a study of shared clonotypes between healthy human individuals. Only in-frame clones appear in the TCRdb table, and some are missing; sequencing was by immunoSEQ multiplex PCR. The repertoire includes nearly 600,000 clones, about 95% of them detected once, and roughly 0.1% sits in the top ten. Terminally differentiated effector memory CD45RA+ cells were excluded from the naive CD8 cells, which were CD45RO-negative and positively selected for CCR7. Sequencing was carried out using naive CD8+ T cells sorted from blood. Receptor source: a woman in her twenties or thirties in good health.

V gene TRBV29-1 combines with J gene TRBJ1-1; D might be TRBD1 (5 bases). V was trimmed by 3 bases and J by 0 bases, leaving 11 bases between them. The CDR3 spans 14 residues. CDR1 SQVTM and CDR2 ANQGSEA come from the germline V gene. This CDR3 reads CSVEGGPLNTEAFF. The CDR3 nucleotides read TGCAGCGTTGAGGGGGGTCCCCTGAACACTGAAGCTTTCTTT.

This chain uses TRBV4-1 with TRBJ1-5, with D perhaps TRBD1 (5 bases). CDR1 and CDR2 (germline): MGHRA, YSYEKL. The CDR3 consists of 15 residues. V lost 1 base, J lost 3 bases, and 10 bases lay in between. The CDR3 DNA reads TGCGCCAGCAGCCAAGGACGGGGACTCAATCAGCCCCAGCATTTT. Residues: CASSQGRGLNQPQHF.

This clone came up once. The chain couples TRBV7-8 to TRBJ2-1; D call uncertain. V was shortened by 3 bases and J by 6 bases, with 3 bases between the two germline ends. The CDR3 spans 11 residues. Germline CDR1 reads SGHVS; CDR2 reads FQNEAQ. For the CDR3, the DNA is TGTGCCAGCAGCTTCAGCAATGAGCAGTTCTTC. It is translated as CASSFSNEQFF.

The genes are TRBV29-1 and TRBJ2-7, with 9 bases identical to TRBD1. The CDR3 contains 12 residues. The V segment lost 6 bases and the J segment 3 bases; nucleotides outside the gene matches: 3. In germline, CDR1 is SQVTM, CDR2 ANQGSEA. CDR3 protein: CSVTGGLYEQYF. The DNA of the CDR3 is TGCAGCGTAACAGGGGGCCTCTACGAGCAGTACTTC.

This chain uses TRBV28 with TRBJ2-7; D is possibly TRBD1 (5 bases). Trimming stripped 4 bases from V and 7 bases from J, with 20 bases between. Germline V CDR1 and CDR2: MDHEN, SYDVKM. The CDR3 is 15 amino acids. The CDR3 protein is CASSSIRVIGVEQYF. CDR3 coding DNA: TGTGCCAGCAGTTCCATCAGGGTTATCGGTGTTGAGCAGTACTTC.

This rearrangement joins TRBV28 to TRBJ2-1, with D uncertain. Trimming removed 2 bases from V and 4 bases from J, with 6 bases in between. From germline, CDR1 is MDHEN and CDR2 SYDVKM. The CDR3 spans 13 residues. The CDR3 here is CASSLVQYNEQFF. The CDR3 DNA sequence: TGTGCCAGCAGTTTAGTCCAGTACAATGAGCAGTTCTTC.

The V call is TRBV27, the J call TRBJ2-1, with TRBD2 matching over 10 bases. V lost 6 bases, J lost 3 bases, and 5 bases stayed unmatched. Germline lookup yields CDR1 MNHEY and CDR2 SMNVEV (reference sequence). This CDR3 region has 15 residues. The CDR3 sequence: CASRQGLASYNEQFF. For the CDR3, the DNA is TGTGCCAGCAGGCAGGGACTAGCGAGCTACAATGAGCAGTTCTTC.

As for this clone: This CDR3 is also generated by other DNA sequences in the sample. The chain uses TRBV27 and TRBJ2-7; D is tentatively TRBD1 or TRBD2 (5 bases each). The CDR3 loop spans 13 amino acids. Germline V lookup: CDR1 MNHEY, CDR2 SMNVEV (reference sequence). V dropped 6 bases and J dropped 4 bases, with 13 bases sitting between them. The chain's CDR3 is CASRLGTGYEQYF. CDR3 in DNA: TGTGCCAGCAGGTTGGGGACCGGATACGAGCAGTACTTC.

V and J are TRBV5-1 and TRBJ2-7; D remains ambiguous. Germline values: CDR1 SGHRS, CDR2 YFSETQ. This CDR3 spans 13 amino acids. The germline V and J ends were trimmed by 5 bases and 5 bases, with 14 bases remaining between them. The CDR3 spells CASRGWDDNEQYF. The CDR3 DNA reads TGCGCCAGCAGGGGGTGGGATGACAACGAGCAGTACTTC.

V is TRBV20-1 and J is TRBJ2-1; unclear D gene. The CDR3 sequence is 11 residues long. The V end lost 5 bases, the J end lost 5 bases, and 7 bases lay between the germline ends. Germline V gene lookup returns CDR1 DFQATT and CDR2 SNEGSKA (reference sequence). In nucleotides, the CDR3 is TGCAGTGCTCCCTTAGACAATGAGCAGTTCTTC. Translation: CSAPLDNEQFF.